This T cell receptor beta chain was obtained from a study of Graves' ophthalmopathy and Graves' hyperthyroidism. Study as a whole: Prior to any treatment, peripheral blood was collected at the time of initial diagnosis.

This clonotype was seen ten or more times. RNA transcripts were the source from which TCR beta CDR3 regions were amplified. Amplification began with first-round RT-PCR using HTBI primers, then second-round multiplex PCR was performed. TCRdb processed the multiplex PCR reads anew with MiXCR; each CDR3 protein has one entry. This sample yields roughly 50,000 distinct CDR3 sequences, of which around half are seen a single time; around 25% belongs to the top ten. This CDR3 comprises 15 residues. The V gene's germline CDR1 is SGDLS and CDR2 YYNGEE. Trimming left V 5 bases short and J 3 bases short, with 18 bases between.

This chain connects TRBV9 to TRBJ2-7; D is perhaps TRBD1 (5 bases). This TCR derives from an adult man with Graves' ophthalmopathy. Input material: peripheral blood. CDR3 in DNA: TGTGCCAGCAGTTTCGACAGTTCGCGTGGCTACGAGCAGTACTTC. Its protein is CASSFDSSRGYEQYF.